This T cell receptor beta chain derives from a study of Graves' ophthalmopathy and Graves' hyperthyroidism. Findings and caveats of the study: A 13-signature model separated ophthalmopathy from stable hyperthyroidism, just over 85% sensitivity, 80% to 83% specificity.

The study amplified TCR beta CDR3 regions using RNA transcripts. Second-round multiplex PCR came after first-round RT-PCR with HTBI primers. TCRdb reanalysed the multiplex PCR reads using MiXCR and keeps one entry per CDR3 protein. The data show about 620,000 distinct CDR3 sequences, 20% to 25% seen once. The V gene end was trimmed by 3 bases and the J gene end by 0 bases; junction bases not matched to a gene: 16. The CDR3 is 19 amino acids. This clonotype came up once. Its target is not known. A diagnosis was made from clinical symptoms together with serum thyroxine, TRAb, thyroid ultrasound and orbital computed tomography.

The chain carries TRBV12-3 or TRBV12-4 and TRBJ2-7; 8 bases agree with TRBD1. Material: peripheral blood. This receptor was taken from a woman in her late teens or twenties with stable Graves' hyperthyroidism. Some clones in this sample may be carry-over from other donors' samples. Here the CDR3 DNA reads TGTGCCAGCAGTTTGCTCGCGGGACAGGTTCTGCCGAGCTCCTACGAGCAGTACTTC. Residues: CASSLLAGQVLPSSYEQYF.